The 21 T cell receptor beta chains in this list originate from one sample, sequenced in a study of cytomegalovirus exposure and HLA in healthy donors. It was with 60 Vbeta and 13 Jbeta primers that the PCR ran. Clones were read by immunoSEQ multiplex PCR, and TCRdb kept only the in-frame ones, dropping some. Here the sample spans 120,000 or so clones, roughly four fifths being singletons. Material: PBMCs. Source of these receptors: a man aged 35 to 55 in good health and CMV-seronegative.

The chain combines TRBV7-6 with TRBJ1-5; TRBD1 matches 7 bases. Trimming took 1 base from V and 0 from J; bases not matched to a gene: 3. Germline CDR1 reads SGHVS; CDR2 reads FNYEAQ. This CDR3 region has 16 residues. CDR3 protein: CASSLGGQSSNQPQHF. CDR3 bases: TGTGCCAGCAGCTTAGGGGGACAGAGTAGCAATCAGCCCCAGCATTTT.

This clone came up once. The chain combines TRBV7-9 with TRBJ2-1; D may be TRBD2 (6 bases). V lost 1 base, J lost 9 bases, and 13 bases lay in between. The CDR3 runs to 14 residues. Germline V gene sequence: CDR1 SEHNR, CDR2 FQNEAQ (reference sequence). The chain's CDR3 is CASSLDFSGGEQFF. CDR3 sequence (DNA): TGTGCCAGCAGCTTAGATTTCTCCGGGGGTGAGCAGTTCTTC.

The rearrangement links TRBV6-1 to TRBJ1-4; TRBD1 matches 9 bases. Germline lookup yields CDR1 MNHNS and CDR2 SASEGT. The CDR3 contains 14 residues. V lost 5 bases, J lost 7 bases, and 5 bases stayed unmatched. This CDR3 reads CASSRRTGVEKLFF. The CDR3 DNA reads TGTGCCAGCAGTCGAAGGACAGGGGTTGAAAAACTGTTTTTT.

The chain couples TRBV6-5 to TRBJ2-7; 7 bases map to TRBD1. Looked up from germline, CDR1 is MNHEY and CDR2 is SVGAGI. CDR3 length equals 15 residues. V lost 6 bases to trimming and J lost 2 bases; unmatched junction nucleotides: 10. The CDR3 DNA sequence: TGTGCCAGCAGCCGAACCGGGACAGACCCCTACGAGCAGTACTTC. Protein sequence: CASSRTGTDPYEQYF.

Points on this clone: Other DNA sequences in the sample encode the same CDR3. The CDR3 nucleotides read TGTGCCAGCAGTCGCCGACCAGGGGGTGGTGGCTACACCTTC. It translates to CASSRRPGGGGYTF. The chain carries TRBV5-8 and TRBJ1-2, with 7 bases aligning to TRBD1. Trimming at V came to 5 bases and at J to 7 bases, leaving 11 bases not matched to a gene. Germline V gene data show CDR1 as SGHTS and CDR2 as YDEGEE. The CDR3 sequence is 14 residues long.

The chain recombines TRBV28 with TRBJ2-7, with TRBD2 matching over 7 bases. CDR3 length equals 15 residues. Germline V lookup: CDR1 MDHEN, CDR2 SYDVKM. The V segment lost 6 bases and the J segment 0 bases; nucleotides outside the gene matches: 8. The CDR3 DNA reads TGTGCCAGCAGGATGACTAGCCTCAGCTCCTACGAGCAGTACTTC. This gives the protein CASRMTSLSSYEQYF.

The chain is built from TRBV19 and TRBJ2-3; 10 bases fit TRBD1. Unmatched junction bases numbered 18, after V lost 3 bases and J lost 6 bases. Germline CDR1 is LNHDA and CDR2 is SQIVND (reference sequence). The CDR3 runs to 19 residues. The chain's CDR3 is CASSIRGSDRGRPRDTQYF. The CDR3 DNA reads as TGTGCCAGTAGTATCCGCGGCTCAGACAGGGGGCGTCCGAGGGATACGCAGTATTTT.

CDR3 sequence reads: CASTSTAGGPGGYNEQFF. The CDR3 DNA sequence: TGTGCCAGTACGTCGACAGCGGGAGGGCCGGGGGGGTACAATGAGCAGTTCTTC. This chain uses TRBV19 with TRBJ2-1; TRBD2 matches 10 bases. The CDR3 is 18 amino acids. Losses at the gene ends were 7 bases for V and 4 bases for J; bases not matched to a gene: 16. Germline CDR1 reads LNHDA; CDR2 reads SQIVND (reference sequence).

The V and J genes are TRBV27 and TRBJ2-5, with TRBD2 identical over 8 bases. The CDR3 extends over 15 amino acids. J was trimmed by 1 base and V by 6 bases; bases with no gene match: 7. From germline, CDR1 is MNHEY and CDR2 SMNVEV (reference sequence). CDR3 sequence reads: CASRPFLAGQETQYF. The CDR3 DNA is TGTGCCAGCAGGCCCTTCCTAGCGGGCCAAGAGACCCAGTACTTC.

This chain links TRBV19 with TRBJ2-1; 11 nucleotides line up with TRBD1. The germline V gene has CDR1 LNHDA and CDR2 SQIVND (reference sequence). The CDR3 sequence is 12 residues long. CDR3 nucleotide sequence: TGTGCGTCTGGGACAGGGGGATATGAGCAGTTCTTC. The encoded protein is CASGTGGYEQFF. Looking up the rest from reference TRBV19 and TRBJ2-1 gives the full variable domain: DGGITQSPKYLFRKEGQNVTLSCEQNLNHDAMYWYRQDPGQGLRLIYYSQIVNDFQKGDIAEGYSVSREKKESFPLTVTSAQKNPTAFYLCASGTGGYEQFFGPGTRLTVL.

CDR3 DNA sequence: TGTGCCAGCTCACCAAACAGGGGGGGCTATGGCTACACCTTC. Its protein is CASSPNRGGYGYTF. The chain joins TRBV18 to TRBJ1-2, with TRBD1 identical over 8 bases. The CDR3 runs 14 residues. Germline CDR1 reads KGHSH; CDR2 reads LQKENI. The V gene end was trimmed by 2 bases and the J gene end by 4 bases; junction bases not matched to a gene: 3.

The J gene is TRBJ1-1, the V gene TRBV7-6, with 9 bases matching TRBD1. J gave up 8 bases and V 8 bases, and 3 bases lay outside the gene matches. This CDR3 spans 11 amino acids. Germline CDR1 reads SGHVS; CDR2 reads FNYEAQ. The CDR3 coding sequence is TGTGCCAGCCTACAGGGGGCGGAAGCTTTCTTT. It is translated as CASLQGAEAFF.

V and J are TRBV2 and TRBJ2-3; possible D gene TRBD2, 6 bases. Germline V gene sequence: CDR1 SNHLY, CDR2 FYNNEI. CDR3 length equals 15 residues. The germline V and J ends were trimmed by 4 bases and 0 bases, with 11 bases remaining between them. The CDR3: CASSGWGTSTDTQYF. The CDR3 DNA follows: TGTGCCAGCAGTGGGTGGGGGACTAGCACAGATACGCAGTATTTT.

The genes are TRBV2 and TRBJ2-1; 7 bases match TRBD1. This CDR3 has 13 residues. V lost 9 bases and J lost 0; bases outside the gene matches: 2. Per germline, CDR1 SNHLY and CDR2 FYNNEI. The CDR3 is CARTGNSYNEQFF. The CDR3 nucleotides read TGTGCCAGGACAGGGAACTCCTACAATGAGCAGTTCTTC.

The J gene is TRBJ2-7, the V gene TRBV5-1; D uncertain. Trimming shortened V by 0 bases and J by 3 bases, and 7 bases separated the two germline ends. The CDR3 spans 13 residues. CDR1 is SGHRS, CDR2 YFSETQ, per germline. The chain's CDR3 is CASSLDSIYEQYF. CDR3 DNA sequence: TGCGCCAGCAGCTTGGACAGCATCTACGAGCAGTACTTC.

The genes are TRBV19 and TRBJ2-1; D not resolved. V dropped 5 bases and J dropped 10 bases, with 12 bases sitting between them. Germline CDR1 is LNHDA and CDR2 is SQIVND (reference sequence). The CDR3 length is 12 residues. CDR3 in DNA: TGTGCCAGTAGTCTTCCGCCAGAAGAGCAGTTCTTC. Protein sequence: CASSLPPEEQFF.

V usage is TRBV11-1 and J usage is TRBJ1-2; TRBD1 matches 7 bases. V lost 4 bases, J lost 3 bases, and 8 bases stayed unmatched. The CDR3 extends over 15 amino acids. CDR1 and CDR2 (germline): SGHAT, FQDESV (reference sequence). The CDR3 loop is CASSWGTAPDYGYTF. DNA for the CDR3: TGTGCCAGCAGCTGGGGGACAGCACCCGACTATGGCTACACCTTC.

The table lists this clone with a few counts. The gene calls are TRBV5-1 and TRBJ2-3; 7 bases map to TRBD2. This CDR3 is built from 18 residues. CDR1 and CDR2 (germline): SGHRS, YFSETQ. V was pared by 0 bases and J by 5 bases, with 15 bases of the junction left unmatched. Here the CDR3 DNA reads TGCGCCAGCAGCTTGGAGGGGAGGGCCTGGGTTAGTAAAGATACGCAGTATTTT. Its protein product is CASSLEGRAWVSKDTQYF. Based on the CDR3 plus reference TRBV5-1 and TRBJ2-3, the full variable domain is KAGVTQTPRYLIKTRGQQVTLSCSPISGHRSVSWYQQTPGQGLQFLFEYFSETQRNKGNFPGRFSGRQFSNSRSEMNVSTLELGDSALYLCASSLEGRAWVSKDTQYFGPGTRLTVL.

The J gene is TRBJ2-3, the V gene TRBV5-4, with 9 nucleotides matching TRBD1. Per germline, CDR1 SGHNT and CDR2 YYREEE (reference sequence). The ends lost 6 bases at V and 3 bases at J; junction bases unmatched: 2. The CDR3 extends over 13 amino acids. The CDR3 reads CASKGQGTDTQYF. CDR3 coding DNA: TGTGCCAGCAAGGGACAGGGAACAGATACGCAGTATTTT.

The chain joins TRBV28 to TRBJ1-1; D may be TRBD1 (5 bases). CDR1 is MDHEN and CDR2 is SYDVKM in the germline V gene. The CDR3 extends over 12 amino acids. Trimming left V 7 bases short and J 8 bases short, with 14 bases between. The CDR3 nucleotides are TGTGCCAGCACTCAGGGAGGGACGGAAGCTTTCTTT. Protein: CASTQGGTEAFF.

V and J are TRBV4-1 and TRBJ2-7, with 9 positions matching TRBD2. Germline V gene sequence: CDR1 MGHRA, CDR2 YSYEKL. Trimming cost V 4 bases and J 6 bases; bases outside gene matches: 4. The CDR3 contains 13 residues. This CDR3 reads CASSLAGVAEQYF. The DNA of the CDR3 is TGCGCCAGCAGCCTAGCGGGAGTGGCCGAGCAGTACTTC.